Listed below are T cell receptor beta chains from one sample, sequenced in a study of tumor and adjacent non-tumor tissue in lung cancer. Each CDR3 protein gets one entry after TCRdb re-called the multiplex PCR reads with MiXCR. The table shows under 150,000 distinct CDR3 sequences, with around 66% occurring only once. The sequenced material came from lung tumor tissue. Every receptor here comes from a man in his 60s with small cell lung cancer. Both conserved end residues are part of each CDR3. The order of the fields is D gene, clone size, V gene, J gene, CDR3 protein, CDR3 DNA. D genes are given only for firm matches. Size is omitted from some rows. Given values are once, few, many or a class for expanded clones.

TRBD2	NA	TRBV20-1	TRBJ2-1	CSARDNSGRAGYNEQFF	TGCAGTGCTAGAGATAATAGCGGGAGGGCCGGCTACAATGAGCAGTTCTTC
TRBD1	NA	TRBV7-3	TRBJ2-3	CASSFLPPGQNTDTQYF	TGTGCCAGCAGCTTCCTACCCCCGGGACAGAACACAGATACGCAGTATTTT
NA	many	TRBV20-1	TRBJ2-2	CSARSGGAYTGELFF	TGCAGTGCTAGATCGGGGGGCGCTTACACCGGGGAGCTGTTTTTT
TRBD1	once	TRBV4-1	TRBJ2-6	CASSPDRGRFGANVPTF	TGCGCCAGCAGCCCGGACAGGGGGCGATTTGGGGCCAACGTCCCGACTTTC
TRBD1	many	TRBV29-1	TRBJ2-2	CSVDRGHGGELFF	TGCAGCGTTGACAGGGGGCATGGCGGGGAGCTGTTTTTT
NA	NA	TRBV29-1	TRBJ2-1	CSVEDRLPGEQFF	TGCAGCGTTGAAGATCGCCTACCGGGCGAGCAGTTCTTC
TRBD1	NA	TRBV20-1	TRBJ1-2	CSARGRTGVFGYTF	TGCAGTGCTAGAGGGCGGACAGGGGTTTTCGGCTACACCTTC
TRBD2	NA	TRBV11-2	TRBJ2-1	CASMGLPDEQFF	TGTGCCAGCATGGGACTACCTGACGAGCAGTTCTTC
TRBD1	NA	TRBV4-1	TRBJ1-5	CASMRMGTGNNQPQHF	TGCGCCAGCATGCGTATGGGGACAGGGAATAATCAGCCCCAGCATTTT
NA	NA	TRBV5-5	TRBJ2-5	CASSLGEGAETQRF	TGTGCCAGCAGCTTGGGGGAAGGGGCGGAGACCCAGCGCTTC
NA	few	TRBV7-8	TRBJ2-3	CASSLNGLGTDTQYF	TGTGCCAGCAGCTTAAATGGGTTAGGTACAGATACACAGTATTTT
TRBD1	NA	TRBV28	TRBJ1-2	CARSVPGQGKPYGYTF	TGTGCCAGGAGTGTCCCAGGACAGGGCAAACCTTATGGCTATACCTTC
NA	few	TRBV7-8	TRBJ1-5	CASSARDGSNQPQHF	TGTGCCAGCAGCGCCCGGGACGGTAGCAATCAGCCCCAGCATTTT
TRBD1	few	TRBV6-5	TRBJ2-1	CASSRTGTTNEQFF	TGTGCCAGCAGTAGGACAGGGACCACCAATGAGCAGTTCTTC
TRBD1	few	TRBV29-1	TRBJ1-1	CSVEGAQGHTEAFF	TGCAGCGTTGAAGGGGCACAGGGGCACACTGAAGCTTTCTTT
NA	NA	TRBV11-2	TRBJ1-1	CASSLIAPTEAIF	TGTGCCAGCAGCTTAATTGCACCCACTGAAGCTATCTTT
TRBD2	NA	TRBV4-2	TRBJ2-1	CASSRASGVNNEQFF	TGTGCCAGCAGCAGAGCTAGCGGTGTCAACAATGAGCAGTTCTTC
NA	NA	TRBV12-3/TRBV12-4	TRBJ1-5	CASRSGHFNQPQHF	TGTGCCAGCAGATCGGGGCATTTTAATCAGCCCCAGCATTTT
TRBD1	NA	TRBV5-1	TRBJ2-1	CASSPAGTGFNEQFF	TGCGCCAGCAGCCCCGCCGGGACAGGGTTCAATGAGCAGTTCTTC
NA	NA	TRBV11-3	TRBJ2-3	CAGSLNSNTDSQYF	TGTGCCGGCAGCTTAAACAGCAACACAGATTCGCAGTATTTT
TRBD2	NA	TRBV24-1	TRBJ2-1	CATSDRTSGRNKHFINEQFF	TGTGCCACCAGTGATAGGACTAGCGGGAGGAACAAACACTTCATCAATGAGCAGTTCTTC
NA	NA	TRBV7-9	TRBJ2-2	CASSSSGSGGTGELFF	TGTGCTAGCAGCTCGTCAGGGAGCGGTGGCACCGGGGAGCTGTTTTTT
TRBD2	NA	TRBV6-5	TRBJ2-7	CTSSPGTSSYEQYF	TGTACCAGCAGTCCCGGGACTAGCTCCTACGAGCAGTACTTC
NA	NA	TRBV4-1	TRBJ2-1	CASSEGLSGPLSDEQFF	TGCGCCAGCAGCGAAGGGTTATCTGGACCACTATCCGATGAGCAGTTCTTC
NA	NA	TRBV11-2	TRBJ2-7	CVSNLAYKQYF	TGTGTCAGCAACTTAGCGTACAAGCAGTACTTC
NA	medium-sized	TRBV11-2	TRBJ2-5	CASSSRALGETQYF	TGTGCCAGCAGCTCCCGGGCCCTAGGAGAGACCCAGTACTTC
TRBD1	NA	TRBV11-3	TRBJ1-2	CASSFSDRLNYGYTF	TGTGCCAGCAGCTTCTCGGACAGGCTTAACTACGGCTACACCTTC
TRBD2	many	TRBV6-1	TRBJ2-5	CASRTSGIVVTQYF	TGTGCCAGCAGAACTAGCGGGATTGTCGTGACCCAGTACTTC
NA	once	TRBV28	TRBJ1-5	CASEEIVSNQPQHF	TGTGCCAGCGAGGAAATAGTGAGCAATCAGCCCCAGCATTTT
NA	many	TRBV4-2	TRBJ2-2	CASSQAHYRTNTGELFF	TGTGCCAGCAGCCAAGCCCACTACAGGACGAACACCGGGGAGCTGTTTTTT
NA	once	TRBV12-3/TRBV12-4	TRBJ2-1	CASSYGRIHNEQFF	TGTGCCAGCAGTTACGGCAGAATCCACAATGAGCAGTTCTTC
NA	NA	TRBV24-1	TRBJ2-1	CPTSSAGANERFF	TGTCCCACCAGTTCAGCAGGAGCGAATGAGCGGTTCTTC
NA	NA	TRBV20-1	TRBJ2-3	CSASGDPRNAHTLCF	TGCAGTGCTAGTGGGGATCCGAGAAATGCACATACGCTGTGTTTT
TRBD2	NA	TRBV20-1	TRBJ2-3	CSARTSSGARDTQYF	TGCAGTGCCCGCACCTCTAGCGGGGCCAGAGATACGCAGTATTTT
NA	NA	TRBV11-2	TRBJ1-1	CASNPFTEAFF	TGTGCCAGCAACCCTTTCACTGAAGCTTTCTTT
NA	NA	TRBV6-1	TRBJ2-2	CASGSSLGRVAGELFF	TGTGCCAGCGGGTCCTCCTTGGGCAGGGTGGCCGGGGAGCTGTTTTTT
TRBD1	NA	TRBV5-4	TRBJ2-7	CVSSLSYGQGPYEQYF	TGCGTCAGTAGCTTGTCGTATGGACAGGGCCCCTATGAGCAGTACTTC
NA	few	TRBV6-1	TRBJ2-3	CASRQADTDTQYF	TGTGCCAGCAGACAGGCAGACACAGATACGCAGTATTTT
TRBD1	NA	TRBV18	TRBJ2-5	CASSPGQVEEETQYF	TGTGCCAGCTCACCAGGACAGGTGGAGGAAGAGACCCAGTACTTC
TRBD1	few	TRBV11-1	TRBJ2-7	CTSKGQGREQYF	TGTACCAGCAAGGGACAGGGGCGCGAGCAGTACTTC
NA	once	TRBV6-1	TRBJ2-3	CASGVEDMQYF	TGTGCCAGCGGTGTAGAAGATATGCAGTATTTT
NA	few	TRBV11-2	TRBJ2-3	CASSLLDGRTDTQYF	TGTGCCAGCAGCCTGCTGGACGGGCGCACTGATACGCAGTATTTT